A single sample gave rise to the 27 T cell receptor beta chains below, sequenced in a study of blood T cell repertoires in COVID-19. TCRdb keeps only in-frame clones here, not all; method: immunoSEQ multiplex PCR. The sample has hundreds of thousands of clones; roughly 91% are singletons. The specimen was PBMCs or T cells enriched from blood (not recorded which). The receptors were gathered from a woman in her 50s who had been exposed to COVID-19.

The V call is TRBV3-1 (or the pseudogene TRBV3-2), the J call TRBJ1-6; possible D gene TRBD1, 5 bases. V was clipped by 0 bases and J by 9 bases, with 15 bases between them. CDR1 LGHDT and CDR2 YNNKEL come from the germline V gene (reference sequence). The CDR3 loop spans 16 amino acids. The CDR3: CASSQEMVRVSSPLHF. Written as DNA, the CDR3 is TGTGCCAGCAGCCAAGAAATGGTCAGGGTGAGTTCACCCCTCCACTTT.

DNA of the CDR3: TGCGCCAGCAGGTTAGGAGGGTACCAAGAGACCCAGTACTTC. Translated, it gives CASRLGGYQETQYF. The chain joins TRBV5-1 to TRBJ2-5; maybe TRBD2 (6 bases). V lost 5 bases and J 0 bases, leaving 11 bases between the germline ends. Germline V gene data show CDR1 as SGHRS and CDR2 as YFSETQ. The length of the CDR3 is 14 residues.

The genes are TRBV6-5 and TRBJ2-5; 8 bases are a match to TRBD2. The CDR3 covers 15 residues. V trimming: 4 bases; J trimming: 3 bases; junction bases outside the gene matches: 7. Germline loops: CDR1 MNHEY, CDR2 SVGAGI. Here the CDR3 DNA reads TGTGCCAGCAGTTCCCCAGGAGCGGGGGAAGAGACCCAGTACTTC. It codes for CASSSPGAGEETQYF.

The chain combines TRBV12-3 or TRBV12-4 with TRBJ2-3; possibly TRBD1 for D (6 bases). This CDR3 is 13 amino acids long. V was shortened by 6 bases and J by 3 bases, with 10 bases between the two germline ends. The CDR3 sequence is CASRVTGTDTQYF. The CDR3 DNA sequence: TGTGCCAGCAGGGTTACAGGGACAGATACGCAGTATTTT.

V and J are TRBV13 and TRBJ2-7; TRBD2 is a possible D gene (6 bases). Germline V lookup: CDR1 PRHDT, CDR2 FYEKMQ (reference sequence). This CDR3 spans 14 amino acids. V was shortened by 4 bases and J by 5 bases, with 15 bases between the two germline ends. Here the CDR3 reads CASSSNGGKHEQYF. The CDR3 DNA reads TGTGCCAGCAGCTCCAATGGGGGGAAGCACGAGCAGTACTTC.

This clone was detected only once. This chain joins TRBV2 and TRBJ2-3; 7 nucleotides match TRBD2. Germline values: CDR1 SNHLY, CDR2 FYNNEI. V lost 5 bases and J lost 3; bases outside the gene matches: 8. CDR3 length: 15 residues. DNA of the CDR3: TGTGCCAGCAGTCCCCTGGGGGGGGGAACAGATACGCAGTATTTT. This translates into CASSPLGGGTDTQYF. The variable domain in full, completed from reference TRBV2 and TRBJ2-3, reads EPEVTQTPSHQVTQMGQEVILRCVPISNHLYFYWYRQILGQKVEFLVSFYNNEISEKSEIFDDQFSVERPDGSNFTLKIRSTKLEDSAMYFCASSPLGGGTDTQYFGPGTRLTVL.

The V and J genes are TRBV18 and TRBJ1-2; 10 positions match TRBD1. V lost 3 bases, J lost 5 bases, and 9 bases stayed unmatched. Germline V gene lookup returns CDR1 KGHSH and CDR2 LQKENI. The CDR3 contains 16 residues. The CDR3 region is CASSPTGGRIFYGYTF. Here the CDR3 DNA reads TGTGCCAGCTCACCGACAGGGGGCAGGATTTTTTATGGCTACACCTTC.

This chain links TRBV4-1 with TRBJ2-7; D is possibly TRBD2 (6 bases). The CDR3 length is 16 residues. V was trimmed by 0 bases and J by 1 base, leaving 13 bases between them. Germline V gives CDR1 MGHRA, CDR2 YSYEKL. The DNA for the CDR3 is TGCGCCAGCAGCCAAGACCAGGGCGGGGTTTCCTACGAGCAGTACTTC. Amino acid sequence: CASSQDQGGVSYEQYF.

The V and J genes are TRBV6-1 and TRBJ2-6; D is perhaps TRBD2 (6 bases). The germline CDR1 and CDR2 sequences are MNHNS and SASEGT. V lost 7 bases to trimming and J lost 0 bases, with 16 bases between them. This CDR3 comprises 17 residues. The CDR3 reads CASTDGGHSSGANVLTF. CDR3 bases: TGTGCCAGCACTGATGGAGGGCACAGCTCTGGGGCCAACGTCCTGACTTTC.

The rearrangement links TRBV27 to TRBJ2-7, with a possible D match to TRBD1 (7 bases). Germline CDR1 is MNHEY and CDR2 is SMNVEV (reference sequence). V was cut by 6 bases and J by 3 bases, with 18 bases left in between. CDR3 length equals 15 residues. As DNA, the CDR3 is TGTGCCAGCAGCCTAGGTTGGAGGGGGCTCTACGAGCAGTACTTC. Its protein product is CASSLGWRGLYEQYF.

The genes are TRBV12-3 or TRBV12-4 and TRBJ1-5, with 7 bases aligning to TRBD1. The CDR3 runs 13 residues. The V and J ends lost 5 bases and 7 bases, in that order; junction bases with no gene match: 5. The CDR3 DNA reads TGTGCCAGCAGTCGACAGGGTTTGCAGCCCCAGCATTTT. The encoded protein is CASSRQGLQPQHF.

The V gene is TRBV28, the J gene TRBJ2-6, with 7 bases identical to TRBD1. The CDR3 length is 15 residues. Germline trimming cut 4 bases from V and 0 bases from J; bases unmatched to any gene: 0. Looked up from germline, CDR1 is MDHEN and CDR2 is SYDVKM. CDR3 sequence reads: CASSSGGSGANVLTF. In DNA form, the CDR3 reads TGTGCCAGCAGTTCAGGGGGCTCTGGGGCCAACGTCCTGACTTTC.

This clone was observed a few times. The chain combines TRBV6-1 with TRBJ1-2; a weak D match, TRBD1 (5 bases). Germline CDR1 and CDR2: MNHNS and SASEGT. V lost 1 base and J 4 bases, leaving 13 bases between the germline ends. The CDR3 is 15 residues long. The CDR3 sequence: CASSEGLGAIYGYTF. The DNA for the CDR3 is TGTGCCAGCAGTGAAGGACTAGGGGCTATCTATGGCTACACCTTC.

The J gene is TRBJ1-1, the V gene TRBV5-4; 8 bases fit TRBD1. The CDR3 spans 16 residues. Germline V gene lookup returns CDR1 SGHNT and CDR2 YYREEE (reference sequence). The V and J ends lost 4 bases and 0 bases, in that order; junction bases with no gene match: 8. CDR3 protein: CASSLGTGRLNTEAFF. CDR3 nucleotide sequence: TGTGCCAGCAGCCTAGGGACAGGACGACTGAACACTGAAGCTTTCTTT.

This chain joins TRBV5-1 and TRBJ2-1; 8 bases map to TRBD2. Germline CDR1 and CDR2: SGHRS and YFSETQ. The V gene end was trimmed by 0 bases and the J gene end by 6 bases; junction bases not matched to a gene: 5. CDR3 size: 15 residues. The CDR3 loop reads CASSLVTSGVNEQFF. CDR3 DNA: TGCGCCAGCAGCTTGGTTACTAGCGGCGTCAATGAGCAGTTCTTC.

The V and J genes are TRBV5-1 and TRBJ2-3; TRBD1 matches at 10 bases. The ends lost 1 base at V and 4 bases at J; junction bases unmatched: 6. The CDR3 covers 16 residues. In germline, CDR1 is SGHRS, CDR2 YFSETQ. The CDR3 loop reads CASSLRGDRGSDTQYF. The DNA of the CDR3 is TGCGCCAGCAGCTTGAGGGGGGACAGGGGATCAGATACGCAGTATTTT.

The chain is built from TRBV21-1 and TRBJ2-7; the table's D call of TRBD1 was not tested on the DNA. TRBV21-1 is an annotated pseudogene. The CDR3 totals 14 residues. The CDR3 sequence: CASSKVSAGPEQYF. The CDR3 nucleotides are TGTGCCAGCAGCAAAGTCTCGGCAGGTCCCGAGCAGTACTTC.

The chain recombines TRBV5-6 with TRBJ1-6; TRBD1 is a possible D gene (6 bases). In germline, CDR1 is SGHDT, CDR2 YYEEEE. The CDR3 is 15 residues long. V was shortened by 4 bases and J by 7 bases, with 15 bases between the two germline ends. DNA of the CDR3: TGTGCCAGCAGCCAGGACAGACGGACCAATTCACCCCTCCACTTT. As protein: CASSQDRRTNSPLHF.

The CDR3, as DNA: TGTGCCAGCAACCGGGGACAGGGCCCATTTGAGCAGTACTTC. This encodes CASNRGQGPFEQYF. The chain couples TRBV3-1 (or the pseudogene TRBV3-2) to TRBJ2-7; 9 positions agree with TRBD1. This CDR3 is 14 amino acids long. Germline V gives CDR1 LGHDT, CDR2 YNNKEL (reference sequence). V shed 7 bases and J 7 bases; nucleotides not matched to a gene: 11.

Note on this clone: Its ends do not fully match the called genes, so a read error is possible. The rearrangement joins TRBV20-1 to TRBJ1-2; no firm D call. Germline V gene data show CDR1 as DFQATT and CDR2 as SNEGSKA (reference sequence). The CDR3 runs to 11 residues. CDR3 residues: CSARDEGGGGF. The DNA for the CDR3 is TGCAGTGCTAGAGATGAGGGAGGAGGAGGCTTC.

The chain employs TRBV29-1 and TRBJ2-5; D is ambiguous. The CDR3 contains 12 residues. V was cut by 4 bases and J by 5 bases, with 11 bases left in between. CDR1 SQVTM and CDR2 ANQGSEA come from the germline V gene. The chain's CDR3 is CSVVEAFETQYF. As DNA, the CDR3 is TGCAGCGTTGTAGAAGCATTCGAGACCCAGTACTTC.

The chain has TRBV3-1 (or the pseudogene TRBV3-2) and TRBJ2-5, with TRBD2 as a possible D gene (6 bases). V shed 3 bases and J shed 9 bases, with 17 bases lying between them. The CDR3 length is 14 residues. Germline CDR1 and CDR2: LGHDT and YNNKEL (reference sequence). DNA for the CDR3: TGTGCCAGCAGCCAGGTGGGCGGGGTTATCGCCCAGTACTTC. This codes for CASSQVGGVIAQYF.

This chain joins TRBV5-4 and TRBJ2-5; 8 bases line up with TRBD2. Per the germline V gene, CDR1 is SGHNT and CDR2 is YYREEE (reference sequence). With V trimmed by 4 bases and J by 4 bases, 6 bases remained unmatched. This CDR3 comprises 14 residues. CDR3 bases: TGTGCCAGCAGCACGGGACTAGGGGCAGAGACCCAGTACTTC. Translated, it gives CASSTGLGAETQYF.

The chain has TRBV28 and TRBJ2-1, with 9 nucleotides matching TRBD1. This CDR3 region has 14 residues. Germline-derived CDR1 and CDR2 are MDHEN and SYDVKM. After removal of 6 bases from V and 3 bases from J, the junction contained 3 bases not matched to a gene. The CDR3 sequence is CASSGGQGYNEQFF. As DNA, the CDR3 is TGTGCCAGCAGCGGGGGACAGGGCTACAATGAGCAGTTCTTC.

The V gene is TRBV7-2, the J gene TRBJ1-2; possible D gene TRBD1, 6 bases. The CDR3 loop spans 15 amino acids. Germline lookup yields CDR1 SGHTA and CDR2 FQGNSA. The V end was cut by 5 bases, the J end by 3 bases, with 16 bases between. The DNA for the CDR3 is TGTGCCAGCAGCGACGGGACGGGGGGCCACTATGGCTACACCTTC. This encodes CASSDGTGGHYGYTF.

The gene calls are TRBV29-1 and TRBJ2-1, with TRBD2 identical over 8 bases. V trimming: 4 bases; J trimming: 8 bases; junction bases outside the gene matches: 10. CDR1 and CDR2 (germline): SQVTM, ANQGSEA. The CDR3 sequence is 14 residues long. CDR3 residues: CSVVLGSGDDEQFF. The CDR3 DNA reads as TGCAGCGTTGTTTTGGGTAGCGGGGACGATGAGCAGTTCTTC.

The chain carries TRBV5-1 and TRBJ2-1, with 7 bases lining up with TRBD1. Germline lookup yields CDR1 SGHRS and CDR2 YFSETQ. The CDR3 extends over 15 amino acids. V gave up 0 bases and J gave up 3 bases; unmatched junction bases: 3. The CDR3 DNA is TGCGCCAGCAGCTTGGGGGGGACAGACTACAATGAGCAGTTCTTC. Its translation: CASSLGGTDYNEQFF.